Presented here are 6 T cell receptor beta chains from one specimen sequenced in a study of cytomegalovirus exposure and HLA in healthy donors. Assay: immunoSEQ multiplex PCR; the TCRdb copy retains only in-frame clones and omits some. The sample has 210,000 or so clones; 70% to 90% are singletons. The sequenced sample consisted of PBMCs. These receptors all stem from a woman aged 18-29 years in good health and CMV-seronegative.

This sequence joins TRBV4-3 and TRBJ2-6; 10 bases agree with TRBD2. Germline lookup yields CDR1 LGHNA and CDR2 YSLEER. The V segment lost 0 bases and the J segment 5 bases; nucleotides outside the gene matches: 7. The CDR3 extends over 18 amino acids. CDR3 sequence reads: CASSQEKAGGPRANVLTF. The CDR3, as DNA: TGCGCCAGCAGCCAAGAGAAAGCGGGAGGGCCGAGGGCCAACGTCCTGACTTTC.

V gene TRBV7-6 combines with J gene TRBJ2-1, with 7 bases that match TRBD2. The CDR3 extends over 17 amino acids. Trimming took 1 base from V and 1 from J; bases not matched to a gene: 7. Germline CDR1 and CDR2: SGHVS and FNYEAQ. CDR3 sequence (DNA): TGTGCCAGCAGCTTAGATAGGTGGCGGGAGTCCTACAATGAGCAGTTCTTC. It is translated as CASSLDRWRESYNEQFF.

The gene calls are TRBV19 and TRBJ1-2; 10 bases agree with TRBD1. The CDR3 sequence is 13 residues long. After removal of 7 bases from V and 4 bases from J, the junction contained 3 bases not matched to a gene. From germline, CDR1 is LNHDA and CDR2 SQIVND (reference sequence). The CDR3 DNA reads TGTGCCAGTAAGGGACAGGGGACCTATGGCTACACCTTC. It is translated as CASKGQGTYGYTF.

The rearrangement links TRBV11-2 to TRBJ1-4, with D perhaps TRBD1 (6 bases). Trimming shortened V by 4 bases and J by 3 bases, and 12 bases separated the two germline ends. Germline V gene data show CDR1 as SGHAT and CDR2 as FQNNGV. The CDR3 has 15 amino acids. As DNA, the CDR3 is TGTGCCAGCAGCTCCTCGACAGGCTCTAATGAAAAACTGTTTTTT. Its translation is CASSSSTGSNEKLFF.

The chain recombines TRBV28 with TRBJ2-7; 11 bases align to TRBD2. The ends lost 7 bases at V and 12 bases at J; junction bases unmatched: 8. The CDR3 length is 12 residues. CDR1 is MDHEN, CDR2 SYDVKM, per germline. The CDR3 sequence is CASKLAGEEPYF. CDR3 in DNA: TGTGCCAGCAAACTAGCGGGAGAGGAACCGTACTTC. The full variable domain, completed using reference TRBV28 and TRBJ2-7, is DVKVTQSSRYLVKRTGEKVFLECVQDMDHENMFWYRQDPGLGLRLIYFSYDVKMKEKGDIPEGYSVSREKKERFSLILESASTNQTSMYLCASKLAGEEPYFGPGTRLTVT.

The count of this clone is one. V is TRBV7-8 and J is TRBJ2-7; the D gene is possibly TRBD2 (6 bases). CDR1 SGHVS and CDR2 FQNEAQ come from the germline V gene. CDR3 length equals 13 residues. Trimming stripped 4 bases from V and 4 bases from J, with 11 bases between. The CDR3 DNA sequence: TGTGCCAGCAGCTCGACTAGTTCTTACGAGCAGTACTTC. This encodes CASSSTSSYEQYF.